In its sample, the clone carrying this TCR beta chain was seen once. The target antigen is unknown. The data belong to a study of T cell responses to AZD1222 COVID-19 vaccine. The CDR3 runs 14 residues. Between the trimmed V and J ends, which lost 5 bases and 8 bases, there was a span of 18 bases. The V gene's germline CDR1 is MDHEN and CDR2 SYDVKM. TCRdb's table, derived via immunoSEQ multiplex PCR, lists solely in-frame clones and lacks some. The table includes 80,000 to 90,000 clones, about nine tenths detected once. Whole-study findings and limits: Nearly half of spike-specific TCRs reportedly target unmutated variant regions. Increased Spike-specific TCR breadth and depth were observed after two AZD1222 doses.

Second-dose intervals near 4 or 12 weeks were combined. V usage is TRBV28 and J usage is TRBJ1-1, with a possible D match to TRBD1 (5 bases). Sequences were derived from peripheral blood, sampled 28 days after the second AZD1222 dose. The TCR sequence derives from an adult who received the AZD1222 COVID-19 vaccine. Here the CDR3 reads CASSDSGTLVEAFF. The CDR3 nucleotides are TGTGCCAGCAGTGACTCCGGGACGCTAGTCGAAGCTTTCTTT. The variable domain in full, with the rest retrieved from reference TRBV28 and TRBJ1-1, is DVKVTQSSRYLVKRTGEKVFLECVQDMDHENMFWYRQDPGLGLRLIYFSYDVKMKEKGDIPEGYSVSREKKERFSLILESASTNQTSMYLCASSDSGTLVEAFFGQGTRLTVV.